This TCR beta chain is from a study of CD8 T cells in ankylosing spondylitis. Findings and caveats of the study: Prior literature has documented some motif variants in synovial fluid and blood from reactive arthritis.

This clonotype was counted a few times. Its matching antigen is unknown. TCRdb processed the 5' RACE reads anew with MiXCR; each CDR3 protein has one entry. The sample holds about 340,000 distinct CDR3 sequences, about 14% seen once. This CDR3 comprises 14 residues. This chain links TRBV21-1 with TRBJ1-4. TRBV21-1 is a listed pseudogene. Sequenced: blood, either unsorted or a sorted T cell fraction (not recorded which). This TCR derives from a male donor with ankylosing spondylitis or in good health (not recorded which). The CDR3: CASSKQDRYEKLFF. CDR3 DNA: TGTGCCAGCAGCAAGCAGGACCGATATGAAAAACTGTTTTTT.